This entry lists 18 T cell receptor beta chains sequenced from one sample in a study of graft-versus-host responses after intestinal transplantation. Data came from immunoSEQ multiplex PCR; TCRdb stores just in-frame clones and leaves some out. The repertoire holds about 31,000 clones, with about 86% as singletons. Antigens of these TCRs are unknown. The source was unstimulated CD8+ T cells sorted from spleen or lymph node cells, collected before intestinal transplant. The source is a human donor who received an intestinal transplant.

This clone has just a few counts. The chain is built from TRBV11-2 and TRBJ2-3; 12 nucleotides match TRBD2. The CDR3 sequence is 18 residues long. Germline trimming cut 1 base from V and 0 bases from J; bases unmatched to any gene: 5. Germline V gene lookup returns CDR1 SGHAT and CDR2 FQNNGV. As DNA, the CDR3 is TGTGCCAGCAGCTTAGGGTTTCTAGCGGGGGGGAGCACAGATACGCAGTATTTT. It yields the protein CASSLGFLAGGSTDTQYF.

The chain carries TRBV19 and TRBJ1-2, with a weak D call TRBD1 (6 bases). Trimming removed 4 bases at V and 6 bases at J, with 9 bases between. Germline V gives CDR1 LNHDA, CDR2 SQIVND (reference sequence). This CDR3 is 12 amino acids long. CDR3 sequence: CASSSYRDGYTF. CDR3 bases: TGTGCCAGTAGTAGCTACAGGGATGGCTACACCTTC. Full variable domain (remainder filled in from reference TRBV19 and TRBJ1-2): DGGITQSPKYLFRKEGQNVTLSCEQNLNHDAMYWYRQDPGQGLRLIYYSQIVNDFQKGDIAEGYSVSREKKESFPLTVTSAQKNPTAFYLCASSSYRDGYTFGSGTRLTVV.

This clone occurred once. This chain links TRBV28 with TRBJ2-5; tentatively, D is TRBD1 (6 bases). The CDR3 loop spans 12 amino acids. Germline V gene sequence: CDR1 MDHEN, CDR2 SYDVKM. Trimming took 10 bases from V and 0 from J, leaving 9 bases between them. The chain's CDR3 is CAIRQDQETQYF. In DNA form, the CDR3 reads TGTGCCATCCGACAGGACCAAGAGACCCAGTACTTC.

The V gene is TRBV19, the J gene TRBJ2-7; TRBD1 might be the D (6 bases). The V and J ends lost 6 bases and 2 bases respectively, with 14 bases between them. This CDR3 is built from 14 residues. Germline CDR1 is LNHDA and CDR2 is SQIVND (reference sequence). The chain's CDR3 is CASSPGSGAYEQYF. CDR3 in DNA: TGTGCCAGTAGCCCGGGATCAGGGGCCTACGAGCAGTACTTC.

The rearrangement links TRBV5-4 to TRBJ2-1, with 8 nucleotides matching TRBD1. The ends lost 2 bases at V and 4 bases at J; junction bases unmatched: 2. The CDR3 runs 14 residues. The germline CDR1 and CDR2 sequences are SGHNT and YYREEE (reference sequence). CDR3 bases: TGTGCCAGCAGCTTCGACAGGGGATACAATGAGCAGTTCTTC. Translating gives CASSFDRGYNEQFF.

By proportion, this clone is medium-sized. V is TRBV10-3 and J is TRBJ2-2; 9 nucleotides match TRBD1. Trimming removed 5 bases from V and 3 bases from J; junction bases left unmatched: 4. Germline-derived CDR1 and CDR2 are ENHRY and SYGVKD. The CDR3 sequence is 15 residues long. The CDR3, as DNA: TGTGCCATCAGTCCACAGGGGGCGCACACCGGGGAGCTGTTTTTT. It codes for CAISPQGAHTGELFF.

The CDR3 sequence: CATSRDEGGLEGYTF. CDR3 nucleotides: TGTGCCACCAGCAGAGACGAAGGCGGGCTAGAAGGCTACACCTTC. This rearrangement joins TRBV15 to TRBJ1-2; no reliable D call. V was trimmed by 0 bases and J by 8 bases, leaving 16 bases between them. The CDR3 runs to 15 residues. Per germline, CDR1 LNHNV and CDR2 YYDKDF (reference sequence).

The chain has TRBV28 and TRBJ2-1, with TRBD2 matching 9 bases. Per germline, CDR1 MDHEN and CDR2 SYDVKM. CDR3 length: 15 amino acids. Trimming cost V 8 bases and J 6 bases; bases outside gene matches: 11. CDR3: CASYPSGNLLNEQFF. The CDR3 region has the DNA TGTGCCAGCTACCCTAGCGGGAATCTCCTCAATGAGCAGTTCTTC.

The J gene is TRBJ2-7, the V gene TRBV28; 8 bases map to TRBD1. Germline CDR1 reads MDHEN; CDR2 reads SYDVKM. The junction had 8 bases not matched to a gene; V was cut back by 7 bases and J by 3 bases. The CDR3 has 14 residues. The CDR3 region is CASTYGQGLYEQYF. The CDR3 DNA reads TGTGCCAGCACCTATGGACAGGGCCTCTACGAGCAGTACTTC.

This chain uses TRBV6-1 with TRBJ2-1; D perhaps matches TRBD1 (5 bases). CDR3 length equals 22 residues. In germline, CDR1 is MNHNS, CDR2 SASEGT. Trimming took off 1 base at V and 0 bases at J, with 28 bases between the two ends. The CDR3 loop reads CASSEVWGARKTASSSYNEQFF. The CDR3 coding sequence is TGTGCCAGCAGTGAAGTATGGGGCGCCCGCAAAACGGCGTCAAGCTCCTACAATGAGCAGTTCTTC.

The chain combines TRBV7-9 with TRBJ2-1, with a tentative D call TRBD2 (5 bases). CDR3 size: 13 residues. With 4 bases removed from V and 4 bases from J, the gap between germline ends came to 8 bases. CDR1 is SEHNR, CDR2 FQNEAQ, per germline (reference sequence). As DNA, the CDR3 is TGTGCCAGCAGCTCCTGGACTTACAATGAGCAGTTCTTC. It specifies CASSSWTYNEQFF.

For the CDR3, the DNA is TGTGCCAGCAGTCCTTTAGCGGGAGAAGAGACCCAGTACTTC. This encodes CASSPLAGEETQYF. The chain joins TRBV28 to TRBJ2-5; 9 positions agree with TRBD2. V dropped 5 bases and J dropped 3; count of bases not matched to a gene: 4. Germline CDR1 and CDR2: MDHEN and SYDVKM. This CDR3 spans 14 amino acids.

This clone was counted only a few times. The chain's CDR3 is CASSESKRGGTETQYF. The CDR3 region has the DNA TGCGCCAGCAGTGAGTCGAAGCGGGGGGGTACGGAGACCCAGTACTTC. This sequence joins TRBV10-1 and TRBJ2-5, with 10 positions matching TRBD2. This CDR3 contains 16 residues. J gave up 5 bases and V 0 bases, and 6 bases lay outside the gene matches. Looked up from germline, CDR1 is WNHNN and CDR2 is SYGVQD (reference sequence).

The rearrangement uses TRBV18 and TRBJ2-7; TRBD1 is a possible D gene (5 bases). This CDR3 is built from 16 residues. The V gene's germline CDR1 is KGHSH and CDR2 LQKENI. Trimming took 3 bases from V and 0 from J, leaving 15 bases between them. The CDR3 DNA reads as TGTGCCAGCTCACCTCTTAGGCACCAGGGCTCCTACGAGCAGTACTTC. Its protein is CASSPLRHQGSYEQYF.

This clone has only one observation. The gene calls are TRBV28 and TRBJ2-7, with a tentative D call TRBD1 (5 bases). The length of the CDR3 is 13 residues. The ends were cut back, 6 bases at V and 2 bases at J, with 11 bases in the middle. Germline CDR1 reads MDHEN; CDR2 reads SYDVKM. In DNA, the CDR3 is TGTGCCAGCAGACCAGGGCTCACCTACGAGCAGTACTTC. This encodes CASRPGLTYEQYF. Variable domain in full (rest from reference TRBV28 and TRBJ2-7): DVKVTQSSRYLVKRTGEKVFLECVQDMDHENMFWYRQDPGLGLRLIYFSYDVKMKEKGDIPEGYSVSREKKERFSLILESASTNQTSMYLCASRPGLTYEQYFGPGTRLTVT.

The rearrangement uses TRBV28 and TRBJ1-1, with 7 bases fitting TRBD1. The V gene end was trimmed by 4 bases and the J gene end by 3 bases; junction bases not matched to a gene: 5. The CDR3 consists of 14 residues. Germline values: CDR1 MDHEN, CDR2 SYDVKM. The CDR3 coding sequence is TGTGCCAGCAGTTCCTGGGACAGAGACACTGAAGCTTTCTTT. This codes for CASSSWDRDTEAFF.

CDR3 loop: CASSQYLGGRAGELFF. CDR3 coding DNA: TGCGCCAGCAGCCAATATTTGGGGGGGAGAGCCGGGGAGCTGTTTTTT. The chain joins TRBV4-1 to TRBJ2-2; 7 bases fit TRBD2. Germline-derived CDR1 and CDR2 are MGHRA and YSYEKL. CDR3 length: 16 amino acids. With 2 bases clipped from V and 6 bases from J, the junction kept 9 bases outside the gene matches.

The chain couples TRBV19 to TRBJ2-1, with 7 bases identical to TRBD1. The germline V gene encodes CDR1 LNHDA and CDR2 SQIVND (reference sequence). This CDR3 is built from 15 residues. The V and J ends lost 4 bases and 5 bases, in that order; junction bases with no gene match: 8. Written as DNA, the CDR3 is TGTGCCAGTAGTACCACAGGGGATTGGGACAATGAGCAGTTCTTC. Amino acid sequence: CASSTTGDWDNEQFF. Based on the CDR3 plus reference TRBV19 and TRBJ2-1, the full variable domain is DGGITQSPKYLFRKEGQNVTLSCEQNLNHDAMYWYRQDPGQGLRLIYYSQIVNDFQKGDIAEGYSVSREKKESFPLTVTSAQKNPTAFYLCASSTTGDWDNEQFFGPGTRLTVL.